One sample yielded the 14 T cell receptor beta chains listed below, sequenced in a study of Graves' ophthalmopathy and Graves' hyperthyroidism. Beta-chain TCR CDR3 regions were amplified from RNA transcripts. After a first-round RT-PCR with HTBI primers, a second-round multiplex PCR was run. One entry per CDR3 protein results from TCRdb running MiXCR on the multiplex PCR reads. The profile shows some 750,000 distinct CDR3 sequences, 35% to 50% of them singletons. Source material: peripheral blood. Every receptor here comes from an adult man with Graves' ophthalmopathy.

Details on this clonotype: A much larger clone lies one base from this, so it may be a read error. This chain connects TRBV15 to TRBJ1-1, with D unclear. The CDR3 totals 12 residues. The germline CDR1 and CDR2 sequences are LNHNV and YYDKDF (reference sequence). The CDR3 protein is CATSRDGVEASF. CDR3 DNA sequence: TGTGCCACCAGCAGAGATGGGGTTGAAGCTTCCTTT.

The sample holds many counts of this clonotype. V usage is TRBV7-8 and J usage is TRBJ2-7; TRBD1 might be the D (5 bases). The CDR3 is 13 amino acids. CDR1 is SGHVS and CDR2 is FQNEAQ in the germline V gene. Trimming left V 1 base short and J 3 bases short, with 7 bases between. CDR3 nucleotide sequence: TGTGCCAGCAGCTTAGACAGGAACTACGAGCAGTACTTC. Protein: CASSLDRNYEQYF. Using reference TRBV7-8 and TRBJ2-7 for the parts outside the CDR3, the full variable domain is GAGVSQSPRYKVAKRGQDVALRCDPISGHVSLFWYQQALGQGPEFLTYFQNEAQLDKSGLPSDRFFAERPEGSVSTLKIQRTQQEDSAVYLCASSLDRNYEQYFGPGTRLTVT.

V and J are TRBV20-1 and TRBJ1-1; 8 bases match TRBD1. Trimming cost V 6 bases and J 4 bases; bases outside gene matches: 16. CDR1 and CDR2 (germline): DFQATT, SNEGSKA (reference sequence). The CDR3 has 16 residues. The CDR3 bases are TGCAGTGCCACCGACAGGGGAGGTGGCGGGGGCACTGAAGCTTTCTTT. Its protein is CSATDRGGGGGTEAFF.

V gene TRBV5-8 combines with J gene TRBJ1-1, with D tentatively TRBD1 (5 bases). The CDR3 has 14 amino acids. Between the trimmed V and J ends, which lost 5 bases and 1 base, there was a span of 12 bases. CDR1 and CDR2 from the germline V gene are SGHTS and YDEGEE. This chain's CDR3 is CASRGSRENTEAFF. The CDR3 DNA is TGTGCCAGCAGAGGATCCAGGGAGAACACTGAAGCTTTCTTT.

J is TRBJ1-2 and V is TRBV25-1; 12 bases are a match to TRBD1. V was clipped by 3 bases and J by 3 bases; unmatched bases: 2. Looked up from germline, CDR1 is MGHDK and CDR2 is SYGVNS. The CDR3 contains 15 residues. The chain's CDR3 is CASSDGTGGYYGYTF. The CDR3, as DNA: TGTGCCAGCAGTGATGGGACAGGGGGCTACTATGGCTACACCTTC.

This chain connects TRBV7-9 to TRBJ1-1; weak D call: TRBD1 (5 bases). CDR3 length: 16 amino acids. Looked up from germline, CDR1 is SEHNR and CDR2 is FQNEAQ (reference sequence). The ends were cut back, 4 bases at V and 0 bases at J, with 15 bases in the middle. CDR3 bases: TGTGCCAGCAGCTCCACCGGGACGGGCATGAACACTGAAGCTTTCTTT. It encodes CASSSTGTGMNTEAFF.

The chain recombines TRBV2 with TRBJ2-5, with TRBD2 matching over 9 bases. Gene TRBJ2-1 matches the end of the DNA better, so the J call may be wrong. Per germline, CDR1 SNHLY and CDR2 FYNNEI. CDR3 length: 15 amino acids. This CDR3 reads CASSVTGTSFDEQFF. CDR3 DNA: TGTGCCAGCAGTGTTACCGGGACTAGCTTTGATGAGCAGTTCTTC.

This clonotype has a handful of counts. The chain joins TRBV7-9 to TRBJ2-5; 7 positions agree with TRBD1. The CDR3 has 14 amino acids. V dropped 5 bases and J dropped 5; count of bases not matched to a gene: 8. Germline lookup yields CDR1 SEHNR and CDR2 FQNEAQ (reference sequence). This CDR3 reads CASSGIGGGETQYF. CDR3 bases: TGTGCCAGCAGCGGCATAGGGGGCGGTGAGACCCAGTACTTC.

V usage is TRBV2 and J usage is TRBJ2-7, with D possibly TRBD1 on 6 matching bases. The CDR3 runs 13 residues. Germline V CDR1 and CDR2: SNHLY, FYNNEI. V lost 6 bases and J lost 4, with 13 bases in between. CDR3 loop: CASRDARGYEQYF. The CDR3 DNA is TGTGCCAGCAGGGACGCCAGGGGTTACGAGCAGTACTTC.

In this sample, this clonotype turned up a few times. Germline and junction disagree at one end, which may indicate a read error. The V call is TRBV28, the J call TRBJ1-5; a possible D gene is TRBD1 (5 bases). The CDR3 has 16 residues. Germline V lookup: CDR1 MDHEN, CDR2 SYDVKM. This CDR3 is CASPTGGNVFDQPQHF. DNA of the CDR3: TGTGCCAGCCCCACCGGGGGGAATGTATTCGATCAGCCCCAACATTTT.

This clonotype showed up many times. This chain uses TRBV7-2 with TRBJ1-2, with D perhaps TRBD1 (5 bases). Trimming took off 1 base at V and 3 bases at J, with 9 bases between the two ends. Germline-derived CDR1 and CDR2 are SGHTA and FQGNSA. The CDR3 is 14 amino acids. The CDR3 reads CASSLEGAYYGYTF. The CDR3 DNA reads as TGTGCCAGCAGCTTAGAAGGGGCGTACTATGGCTACACCTTC.

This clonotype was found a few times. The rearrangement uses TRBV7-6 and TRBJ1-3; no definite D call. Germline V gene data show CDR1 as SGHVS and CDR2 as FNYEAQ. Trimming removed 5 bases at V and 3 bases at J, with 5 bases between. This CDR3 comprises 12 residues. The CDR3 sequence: CASSPGGNTIYF. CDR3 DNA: TGTGCCAGCAGCCCCGGTGGAAACACCATATATTTT.

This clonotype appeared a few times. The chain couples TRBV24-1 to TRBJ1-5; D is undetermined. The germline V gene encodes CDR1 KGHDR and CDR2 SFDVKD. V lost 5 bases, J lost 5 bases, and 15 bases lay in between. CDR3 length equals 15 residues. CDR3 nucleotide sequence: TGTGCCACCAGTGCTAGCCGGGCCGTCGATCAGCCCCAGCATTTT. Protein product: CATSASRAVDQPQHF.

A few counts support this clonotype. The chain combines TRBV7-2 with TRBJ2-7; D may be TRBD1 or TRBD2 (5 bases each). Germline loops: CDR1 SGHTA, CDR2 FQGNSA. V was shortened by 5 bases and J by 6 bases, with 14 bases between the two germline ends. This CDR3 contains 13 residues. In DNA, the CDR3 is TGTGCCAGCAGCCAGGGTAGCGCGGCCGAGCAGTACTTC. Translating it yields CASSQGSAAEQYF.